This T cell receptor beta chain emerged from a study of blood T cell repertoires in COVID-19. Background on the study: COVID-19 samples collected from the United States, Italy and Spain covered acute and convalescent phases. PBMCs, B-cell-depleted T cells, or T cells provided the cDNA or gDNA that made up the material.

Germline lookup yields CDR1 MNHNS and CDR2 SASEGT. Trimming left V 3 bases short and J 5 bases short, with 10 bases between. This CDR3 comprises 13 residues. The protocol was immunoSEQ multiplex PCR, while the TCRdb copy is restricted to in-frame clones and leaves out a portion. Counted here are some 190,000 clones, approximately 80% occurring once; the ten biggest clones make up approximately 15%. This receptor was identified in a man aged 55 to 70 who had been exposed to COVID-19. The V and J genes are TRBV6-1 and TRBJ2-5, with D maybe TRBD1 (5 bases). Sequencing was performed on PBMCs or T cells enriched from blood (not recorded which). The DNA for the CDR3 is TGTGCCAGCAGTGATTTTGGGGCGGAGACCCAGTACTTC. Its translation: CASSDFGAETQYF.